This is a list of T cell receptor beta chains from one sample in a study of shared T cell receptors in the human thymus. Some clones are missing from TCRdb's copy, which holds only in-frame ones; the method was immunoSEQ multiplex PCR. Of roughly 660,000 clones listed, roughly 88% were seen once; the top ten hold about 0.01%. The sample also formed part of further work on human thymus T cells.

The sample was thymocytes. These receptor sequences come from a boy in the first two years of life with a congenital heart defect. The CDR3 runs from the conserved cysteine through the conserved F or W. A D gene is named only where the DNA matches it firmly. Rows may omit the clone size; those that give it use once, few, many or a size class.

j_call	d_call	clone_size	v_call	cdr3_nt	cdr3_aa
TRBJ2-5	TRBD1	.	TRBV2	TGTGCCAGCAGTGAAGGCATGGGGTCAGGGGGCTTCGGGGAGACCCAGTACTTC	CASSEGMGSGGFGETQYF
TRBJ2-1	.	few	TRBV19	TGTGCCAGTAGTATCCGGGTCCCCTGGAATGAGCAGTTCTTC	CASSIRVPWNEQFF
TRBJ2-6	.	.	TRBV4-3	TGCGCCAGCAGCCAAGTGGAGGTTCCCTCATCTGGGGCCAACGTCCTGACTTTC	CASSQVEVPSSGANVLTF
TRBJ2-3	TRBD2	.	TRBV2	TGTGCCAGCAATGGACTAGCGCCATCAGGTACGCAGTATTTT	CASNGLAPSGTQYF
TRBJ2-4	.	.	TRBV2	TGTGCCAGCAGTGAAGCGCCGGTTAGAGGCATTCAGTACTTC	CASSEAPVRGIQYF
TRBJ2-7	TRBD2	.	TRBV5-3	TGTGCCAGAAGCTCCCAACTAGCGGGAGTCTCTAGTAGGGACTACGAGCAGTACTTC	CARSSQLAGVSSRDYEQYF
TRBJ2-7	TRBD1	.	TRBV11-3	TGTGCCAGCAGCTTAGGGACAGGGCAGGAGGAGCAGTACTTC	CASSLGTGQEEQYF
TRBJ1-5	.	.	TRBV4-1	TGCGCCAGCAGCCTCCGGGGTCATCAGCCCCAGCATTTT	CASSLRGHQPQHF
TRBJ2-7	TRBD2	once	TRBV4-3	TGCGCCAGCAGCCAAGAAAAAGGACAGGAGGGGCTAGCGGGAGAAAATTCCTACGAGCAGTACTTC	CASSQEKGQEGLAGENSYEQYF
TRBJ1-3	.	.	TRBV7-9	TGTGCCAGCAGCTGCGGACGGGGCTCTGGAAACACCATATATTTT	CASSCGRGSGNTIYF
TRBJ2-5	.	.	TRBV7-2	TGTGCCAGCAGCTCCAAAGAGACCCAGTACTTC	CASSSKETQYF
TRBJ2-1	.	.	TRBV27	TGTGCCAGCAGTTTATCCTCTCTCCACAATGAGCAGTTCTTC	CASSLSSLHNEQFF
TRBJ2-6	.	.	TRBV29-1	TGCAGCGTTGAAGACAGCTCTGGGGCCAACGTCCTGACTTTC	CSVEDSSGANVLTF
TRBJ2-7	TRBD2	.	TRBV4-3	TGCGCCAGCAGCCAACTCATCGGAGGGACTAGCCGGGTTGCCGAGCAGTACTTC	CASSQLIGGTSRVAEQYF